This TCR beta chain was identified in a study of blood T cell repertoires in COVID-19. This clone came up once. The data were produced by immunoSEQ multiplex PCR, yet TCRdb's version contains in-frame clones alone and is incomplete. The repertoire holds 250,000 to 300,000 clones, with 70% to 90% as singletons. The length of the CDR3 is 14 residues. Germline values: CDR1 MRHNA, CDR2 SNTAGT. Trimming cost V 8 bases and J 6 bases, with 16 bases left between them. The source is a woman aged 50 to 60 who had recovered from COVID-19. The rearrangement joins TRBV6-4 to TRBJ2-2, with D possibly TRBD2 on 5 matching bases. Sequenced sample: PBMCs or T cells enriched from blood (not recorded which). CDR3 loop: CASGPDFFSGELFF. Written as DNA, the CDR3 is TGTGCCAGCGGTCCGGACTTTTTTTCCGGGGAGCTGTTTTTT.